The 24 T cell receptor beta chains listed next were all sequenced from one sample in a study of PD-1 blockade in mismatch repair-deficient tumors. TCRdb's copy holds only in-frame clones and misses some; the assay was immunoSEQ multiplex PCR. The table includes over 75,000 clones, 81% detected once. Sequenced material: peripheral blood, taken 12 weeks after starting pembrolizumab. The receptors derive from an adult with mismatch repair-deficient cancer.

The chain is built from TRBV29-1 and TRBJ2-1; perhaps TRBD1 as D (5 bases). Trimming took 6 bases from V and 9 from J, leaving 12 bases between them. This CDR3 comprises 11 residues. From germline, CDR1 is SQVTM and CDR2 ANQGSEA. CDR3 in DNA: TGCAGCGTCGGAGACAGATCTGAGCAGTTCTTC. This gives the protein CSVGDRSEQFF.

The chain carries TRBV29-1 and TRBJ2-7; 9 nucleotides match TRBD2. CDR1 SQVTM and CDR2 ANQGSEA come from the germline V gene. The V segment lost 7 bases and the J segment 1 base; nucleotides outside the gene matches: 5. This CDR3 region has 13 residues. CDR3 nucleotide sequence: TGCAGCGCTCTAGCGGGAAATTCCTACGAGCAGTACTTC. Protein sequence: CSALAGNSYEQYF.

The V call is TRBV7-3, the J call TRBJ2-1, with TRBD1 matching over 8 bases. V was pared by 2 bases and J by 6 bases, with 3 bases of the junction left unmatched. Germline V gives CDR1 SGHTA, CDR2 FQGTGA. The length of the CDR3 is 14 residues. The DNA for the CDR3 is TGTGCCAGCAGCTTACAGGGGGCTGGCAATGAGCAGTTCTTC. The encoded protein is CASSLQGAGNEQFF.

This clone was seen just once. This specimen includes other DNA sequences encoding the same CDR3. The chain recombines TRBV9 with TRBJ2-3; the D is unclear. Germline lookup yields CDR1 SGDLS and CDR2 YYNGEE. CDR3 size: 13 residues. V lost 0 bases, J lost 1 base, and 3 bases lay in between. For the CDR3, the DNA is TGTGCCAGCAGCGTAGGGGGCACAGATACGCAGTATTTT. This encodes CASSVGGTDTQYF. Complete variable domain (other parts from reference TRBV9 and TRBJ2-3): DSGVTQTPKHLITATGQRVTLRCSPRSGDLSVYWYQQSLDQGLQFLIQYYNGEERAKGNILERFSAQQFPDLHSELNLSSLELGDSALYFCASSVGGTDTQYFGPGTRLTVL.

This clone was seen once. The chain recombines TRBV7-2 with TRBJ1-4; 9 bases are shared with TRBD1. The CDR3 extends over 15 amino acids. Germline lookup yields CDR1 SGHTA and CDR2 FQGNSA. V shed 5 bases, J shed 7 bases, and the junction held 8 bases outside the gene matches. The chain's CDR3 is CASSTGQGLGEKLFF. Written as DNA, the CDR3 is TGTGCCAGCAGCACGGGACAGGGCCTTGGTGAAAAACTGTTTTTT.

This chain joins TRBV5-1 and TRBJ2-7; TRBD2 matches 7 bases. Germline-derived CDR1 and CDR2 are SGHRS and YFSETQ. This CDR3 is built from 15 residues. J gave up 6 bases and V 0 bases, and 9 bases lay outside the gene matches. The CDR3 reads CASSLEISGWSEQYF. As DNA, the CDR3 is TGCGCCAGCAGCTTGGAGATTAGCGGGTGGTCCGAGCAGTACTTC.

DNA for the CDR3: TGTGCCAGCAGTTATGGGCTAGTTGCCTACAATGAGCAGTTCTTC. It encodes CASSYGLVAYNEQFF. This chain uses TRBV5-6 with TRBJ2-1, with D unclear. The CDR3 has 15 residues. The ends were cut back, 5 bases at V and 2 bases at J, with 14 bases in the middle. CDR1 is SGHDT, CDR2 YYEEEE, per germline.

The chain joins TRBV9 to TRBJ2-5; 7 positions agree with TRBD2. Germline V gene lookup returns CDR1 SGDLS and CDR2 YYNGEE. This CDR3 has 16 residues. Trimming took 0 bases from V and 4 from J; bases not matched to a gene: 9. As DNA, the CDR3 is TGTGCCAGCAGCGTAGGACCCAGCGGGACCGGAGAGACCCAGTACTTC. Translation: CASSVGPSGTGETQYF.

V usage is TRBV19 and J usage is TRBJ2-7; TRBD2 aligns across 12 bases. Germline loops: CDR1 LNHDA, CDR2 SQIVND (reference sequence). V lost 11 bases, J lost 2 bases, and 7 bases stayed unmatched. This CDR3 has 14 residues. The DNA of the CDR3 is TGTGCCCCCGGGACTAGCGGGCTCCCCTACGAGCAGTACTTC. Encoded protein: CAPGTSGLPYEQYF.

The chain has TRBV7-9 and TRBJ1-3, with D perhaps matching TRBD1 (6 bases). V shed 5 bases and J shed 0 bases, with 14 bases lying between them. Germline V gene sequence: CDR1 SEHNR, CDR2 FQNEAQ (reference sequence). The CDR3 is 16 residues long. The CDR3 reads CASSPTGQNSGNTIYF. The DNA for the CDR3 is TGTGCCAGCAGCCCCACAGGACAGAACTCTGGAAACACCATATATTTT.

The V and J genes are TRBV19 and TRBJ1-1; 11 bases map to TRBD1. The CDR3 covers 15 residues. Germline assignment: CDR1 LNHDA and CDR2 SQIVND (reference sequence). V lost 5 bases, J lost 0 bases, and 2 bases stayed unmatched. CDR3 sequence reads: CASSRGQGVNTEAFF. The CDR3 DNA reads TGTGCCAGTAGTCGGGGACAGGGGGTGAACACTGAAGCTTTCTTT.

The chain couples TRBV9 to TRBJ2-7, with 9 positions matching TRBD1. Germline V CDR1 and CDR2: SGDLS, YYNGEE. V shed 4 bases, J shed 0 bases, and the junction held 17 bases outside the gene matches. This CDR3 has 19 amino acids. CDR3 coding DNA: TGTGCCAGCAGCTTAAACCCGGGACAGGGACTCTATAGCTCCTACGAGCAGTACTTC. This sequence encodes CASSLNPGQGLYSSYEQYF.

CDR3 coding DNA: TGTGCCAGCAGCCTAACCCCTGGGGACTACTACGAGCAGTACTTC. Protein product: CASSLTPGDYYEQYF. J is TRBJ2-7 and V is TRBV7-2; 7 bases line up with TRBD2. CDR1 and CDR2 (germline): SGHTA, FQGNSA. This CDR3 comprises 15 residues. V lost 5 bases, J lost 3 bases, and 10 bases stayed unmatched.

The chain combines TRBV6-5 with TRBJ1-4, with D hard to call. CDR3 length: 14 amino acids. Germline V gives CDR1 MNHEY, CDR2 SVGAGI. V was trimmed by 8 bases and J by 7 bases, leaving 17 bases between them. The CDR3 protein is CASGEMIGFEKLFF. The CDR3 nucleotides read TGTGCCAGCGGTGAGATGATCGGCTTTGAAAAACTGTTTTTT.

V gene TRBV2 combines with J gene TRBJ2-1; D is undetermined. CDR1 and CDR2 from the germline V gene are SNHLY and FYNNEI. The V and J ends lost 5 bases and 7 bases respectively, with 12 bases between them. The CDR3 consists of 13 residues. CDR3: CASSPTPPNEQFF. The DNA of the CDR3 is TGTGCCAGCAGTCCTACTCCCCCGAATGAGCAGTTCTTC.

The V call is TRBV11-2, the J call TRBJ2-3; 10 positions agree with TRBD2. Germline trimming cut 1 base from V and 1 base from J; bases unmatched to any gene: 5. The CDR3 is made up of 17 amino acids. The germline V gene has CDR1 SGHAT and CDR2 FQNNGV. The CDR3 sequence: CASSLGVLAGGTDTQYF. The CDR3 DNA is TGTGCCAGCAGCTTAGGAGTCCTAGCGGGAGGCACAGATACGCAGTATTTT.

The gene calls are TRBV5-5 and TRBJ1-1; 8 bases match TRBD1. Germline CDR1 is SGHKS and CDR2 is YYEKEE (reference sequence). Trimming at V came to 3 bases and at J to 10 bases, leaving 2 bases not matched to a gene. The CDR3 spans 11 residues. CDR3 coding DNA: TGTGCCAGCAGCTCAGGGACAGGAGCTTTCTTT. Protein: CASSSGTGAFF.

The CDR3 sequence is CASSYALVNDEQYF. The CDR3 DNA reads as TGTGCCAGCAGTTACGCACTAGTAAACGACGAGCAGTACTTC. This chain connects TRBV6-5 to TRBJ2-7; TRBD2 might be the D (5 bases). V was clipped by 2 bases and J by 5 bases, with 13 bases between them. This CDR3 comprises 14 residues. Germline values: CDR1 MNHEY, CDR2 SVGAGI.

This chain uses TRBV11-2 with TRBJ2-1; 8 bases are a match to TRBD1. The CDR3 has 15 residues. The J segment lost 9 bases and the V segment lost 4 bases, leaving 11 bases of the junction unmatched. Germline CDR1 reads SGHAT; CDR2 reads FQNNGV. The chain's CDR3 is CASSSRDRGLGEQFF. CDR3 sequence (DNA): TGTGCCAGCAGCTCGAGAGACAGGGGACTCGGTGAGCAGTTCTTC. Full variable domain (outside the CDR3, taken from reference TRBV11-2 and TRBJ2-1): EAGVAQSPRYKIIEKRQSVAFWCNPISGHATLYWYQQILGQGPKLLIQFQNNGVVDDSQLPKDRFSAERLKGVDSTLKIQPAKLEDSAVYLCASSSRDRGLGEQFFGPGTRLTVL.

CDR3 protein: CASSLESAGGAYEQYF. Written as DNA, the CDR3 is TGTGCCAGCAGCTTGGAGTCGGCGGGAGGGGCCTACGAGCAGTACTTC. The chain links TRBV5-8 to TRBJ2-7; 9 bases match TRBD2. This CDR3 spans 16 amino acids. The V gene end was trimmed by 0 bases and the J gene end by 2 bases; junction bases not matched to a gene: 6. Germline V gene lookup returns CDR1 SGHTS and CDR2 YDEGEE.

The V call is TRBV5-1, the J call TRBJ2-7; 9 bases match TRBD1. V gave up 1 base and J gave up 2 bases; unmatched junction bases: 7. The CDR3 is 16 residues long. From germline, CDR1 is SGHRS and CDR2 YFSETQ. CDR3 in amino acids: CASSLFFGTGTYEQYF. The CDR3 bases are TGCGCCAGCAGCTTGTTTTTTGGGACAGGGACCTACGAGCAGTACTTC.

The chain employs TRBV5-1 and TRBJ1-1; 7 bases line up with TRBD1. The germline V gene has CDR1 SGHRS and CDR2 YFSETQ. V trimming: 1 base; J trimming: 3 bases; junction bases outside the gene matches: 3. The CDR3 spans 14 residues. This CDR3 reads CASSLTGVDTEAFF. For the CDR3, the DNA is TGCGCCAGCAGCTTGACAGGGGTGGACACTGAAGCTTTCTTT.

J is TRBJ1-3 and V is TRBV6-5, with D possibly matching TRBD1 (5 bases). CDR1 MNHEY and CDR2 SVGAGI come from the germline V gene. Between the trimmed V and J ends, which lost 2 bases and 4 bases, there was a span of 12 bases. The CDR3 spans 15 residues. The CDR3 sequence: CASSYGGGFGNTIYF. The CDR3 DNA reads as TGTGCCAGCAGTTACGGTGGGGGGTTCGGAAACACCATATATTTT.

The chain is built from TRBV27 and TRBJ2-7; D call uncertain. Per germline, CDR1 MNHEY and CDR2 SMNVEV (reference sequence). The ends were cut back, 3 bases at V and 1 base at J, with 7 bases in the middle. The CDR3 has 13 residues. In DNA, the CDR3 is TGTGCCAGCAGTTTCGTCGGTTCCTACGAGCAGTACTTC. Its protein product is CASSFVGSYEQYF.